Described below is a single T cell receptor (beta chain) sequence and its context. A few counts support this clonotype. The clone's antigen remains unknown. Qualities for individual bases were not recorded, and no much larger clone is one base off. Stable Graves' hyperthyroidism was defined as the absence of progression to ophthalmopathy over 18 months of follow-up. Hyperthyroidism patients were aged 18 to 65 years and newly diagnosed, with disease duration of less than 2 months. Patients with uncontrolled infections, other autoimmune diseases, pregnancy or lactation were excluded. Diagnoses were established on the basis of clinical symptoms, serum thyroxine and TRAb, thyroid ultrasound, and orbital computed tomography. PBMCs were isolated from more than 9 ml of fresh peripheral blood by Ficoll-Paque density gradient centrifugation. Total RNA was extracted with Trizol reagent, and quality was checked on an Agilent 2100 Bioanalyzer.

Amplification of TCR beta CDR3 regions was carried out from RNA transcripts. A first-round RT-PCR of the TCR CDR3 used the HTBI primer set with the Qiagen OneStep RT-PCR kit. Libraries were constructed in a second round of multiplex PCR, after which size selection and purification were carried out. Paired-end sequencing of the libraries was performed with 100 bp reads on an Illumina HiSeq2000. Per the source publication's procedure: SOAPnuke was used to process the raw data, with reads discarded if the reads contained adapters or uncalled bases, had a mean Phred below 15, or lacked an exact constant-primer or identifier match. COPE v1.2.5 was used to merge the high-quality paired reads, and each unique nucleotide sequence was defined as a clonotype. MiTCR v1.1 was used to align the clonotypes against IMGT TRBV, TRBD and TRBJ reference segments. The analysis was restricted to V-J combinations with a frequency above 0.0001, which together covered 99% to 99.2% of the repertoires. A TCS score was defined as the ratio of F50 (clonal expansion) to E x V (chaos), with BLOSUM62-based TCRdist applied between CDR3 peptides within each V-J. Welch's t-statistics and random forest reduced fewer than 550 V-J features to about 12, which were used in a naive Bayes classifier (R e1071). TCRdb reprocessing: public reads trimmed at Q25 with fastp, clones called with MiXCR, in-frame beta chains kept. Rows are combined by CDR3 protein, so each entry shows the most common genes and DNA. The V and J calls and clone size are TCRdb's, not the authors'. The sample contains under 800,000 distinct CDR3 sequences, roughly 15% of them found a single time. The ten largest clones take up roughly 10% of the sample.

CDR1 SGDLS and CDR2 YYNGEE are derived from the germline V gene. Compared with germline, V lacks 0 bases and J lacks 6 bases; bases without a gene match: 12. The CDR3 holds 17 amino acids from the cysteine to the phenylalanine. Solely the CDR3 DNA is kept, with 51 bases framed from the first base. The data were obtained in a study of T cells in Graves' hyperthyroidism and ophthalmopathy (dated by TCRdb to about 2019). About the full investigation: Peripheral blood samples were taken at initial diagnosis, before any treatment was given. A discovery cohort of about 95 patients, approximately 45 with Graves' ophthalmopathy and more than 55 with stable Graves' hyperthyroidism, was used to find distinguishing TCR V-J signatures. An independent validation cohort of around 20 hyperthyroidism patients and 17 patients who later progressed to ophthalmopathy tested prospective prediction of ophthalmopathy. For training and testing, the 100 or so patients in the discovery cohort were randomly divided in a 7:3 ratio. In addition, the study compared T-cell repertoires in thyroid tissue and in blood from about 6 Graves' hyperthyroidism patients. After sampling, hyperthyroidism patients received methimazole starting at 30 mg daily, and ophthalmopathy patients received high-dose intravenous methylprednisolone. TCR Vbeta CDR3 sequencing of 130 to 150 peripheral blood samples (43 ophthalmopathy, 75 to 80 hyperthyroidism and around 17 progressor patients) is reported in the paper. Results the study describes overall, beyond this receptor: Blood samples also contained most of the expanded thyroid clonotypes (frequency above 0.001), which suggests that blood repertoires may reflect thyroid immune responses. A 13 V-J signature model separated ophthalmopathy from stable hyperthyroidism, with 87.88% sensitivity and just under 84% specificity in cross-validation and 80%/75% in testing. In validation, the model predicted progression to ophthalmopathy a median of roughly 6.1 months before onset, with about 71% sensitivity and 72.22% specificity. Sample size was not statistically predetermined, and investigators were not blinded to group allocation.

The V and J segments used are TRBV9 and TRBJ2-1, and TRBD2 matches 7 of the central bases. This receptor was identified in a young woman with Graves' hyperthyroidism. Sequencing input: blood. The CDR3 region reads CASSVAPQRDLGNEQFF. The nucleotide sequence reads as follows: TGTGCCAGCAGCGTAGCCCCCCAGCGGGATTTGGGCAATGAGCAGTTCTTC.